A single sample is the source of the 25 T cell receptor beta chains below, sequenced in a study of cytomegalovirus exposure and HLA in healthy donors. PCR employed 60 Vbeta and 13 Jbeta primers. Assay used: immunoSEQ multiplex PCR; TCRdb lists only in-frame clones, some missing. The table includes about 190,000 clones, over 60% detected once. What was sequenced was PBMCs. These TCRs come from a woman in her 30s in good health and CMV-seropositive.

The chain is built from TRBV2 and TRBJ1-6; D is undetermined. Germline loops: CDR1 SNHLY, CDR2 FYNNEI. Trimming took off 3 bases at V and 7 bases at J, with 7 bases between the two ends. This CDR3 has 13 residues. The DNA of the CDR3 is TGTGCCAGCAGTGAGGAGATAAATTCACCCCTCCACTTT. Protein sequence: CASSEEINSPLHF.

The chain employs TRBV11-2 and TRBJ1-6; 8 nucleotides match TRBD1. Unmatched junction bases numbered 3, after V lost 3 bases and J lost 14 bases. Germline CDR1 SGHAT, CDR2 FQNNGV. This CDR3 comprises 12 residues. The DNA of the CDR3 is TGTGCCAGCAGCTTGGACAGGGTGACCCTCCACTTT. Translation gives CASSLDRVTLHF.

This clone has a handful of counts. The CDR3 reads CASRKGLAGGGSYNEQFF. CDR3 bases: TGTGCCAGCAGAAAGGGACTAGCGGGAGGTGGCTCCTACAATGAGCAGTTCTTC. This chain connects TRBV27 to TRBJ2-1, with 15 positions matching TRBD2. CDR1 is MNHEY, CDR2 SMNVEV, per germline (reference sequence). This CDR3 is built from 18 residues. V was clipped by 6 bases and J by 0 bases; unmatched bases: 6.

This clone has a handful of counts. The V call is TRBV7-2, the J call TRBJ2-7, with 9 bases that match TRBD1. V lost 1 base and J lost 5; bases outside the gene matches: 6. This CDR3 contains 15 residues. Germline CDR1 SGHTA, CDR2 FQGNSA. CDR3 sequence reads: CASSLGTGARDEQYF. CDR3 bases: TGTGCCAGCAGCTTAGGGACAGGGGCCAGGGACGAGCAGTACTTC.

The V and J genes are TRBV27 and TRBJ1-1, with TRBD1 matching 8 bases. Per the germline V gene, CDR1 is MNHEY and CDR2 is SMNVEV (reference sequence). V was clipped by 2 bases and J by 6 bases; unmatched bases: 8. CDR3 size: 15 residues. CDR3 in amino acids: CASSLSGDRLPEAFF. DNA for the CDR3: TGTGCCAGCAGTTTAAGCGGGGACAGGCTCCCTGAAGCTTTCTTT.

The V call is TRBV19, the J call TRBJ1-5; D is ambiguous. The CDR3 covers 13 residues. CDR1 LNHDA and CDR2 SQIVND come from the germline V gene (reference sequence). Trimming left V 5 bases short and J 4 bases short, with 9 bases between. For the CDR3, the DNA is TGTGCCAGTAGTCTCCTCGGGAATCAGCCCCAGCATTTT. Encoded protein: CASSLLGNQPQHF.

The rearrangement uses TRBV19 and TRBJ2-7, with TRBD2 matching over 8 bases. This CDR3 region has 14 residues. Trimming at V came to 4 bases and at J to 3 bases, leaving 5 bases not matched to a gene. Germline assignment: CDR1 LNHDA and CDR2 SQIVND (reference sequence). This CDR3 is CASSKSGSSYEQYF. CDR3 sequence (DNA): TGTGCCAGTAGTAAAAGCGGGAGTAGCTACGAGCAGTACTTC.

The V and J genes are TRBV4-3 and TRBJ2-7, with a weak D call TRBD1 (5 bases). Trimming took off 0 bases at V and 4 bases at J, with 10 bases between the two ends. CDR1 and CDR2 from the germline V gene are LGHNA and YSLEER. This CDR3 has 14 amino acids. CDR3 protein: CASSQDRGPYEQYF. DNA of the CDR3: TGCGCCAGCAGCCAAGATAGGGGTCCGTACGAGCAGTACTTC.

The chain is built from TRBV7-9 and TRBJ2-1; maybe TRBD1 (6 bases). Trimming took 5 bases from V and 2 from J, leaving 16 bases between them. The CDR3 is 16 amino acids. Germline V gene lookup returns CDR1 SEHNR and CDR2 FQNEAQ (reference sequence). CDR3 loop: CASSLTAGTPYNEQFF. In nucleotides, the CDR3 is TGTGCCAGCAGCCTTACCGCCGGGACACCCTACAATGAGCAGTTCTTC. Complete variable domain (other parts from reference TRBV7-9 and TRBJ2-1): DTGVSQNPRHKITKRGQNVTFRCDPISEHNRLYWYRQTLGQGPEFLTYFQNEAQLEKSRLLSDRFSAERPKGSFSTLEIQRTEQGDSAMYLCASSLTAGTPYNEQFFGPGTRLTVL.

The chain combines TRBV5-8 with TRBJ2-3, with 7 bases identical to TRBD2. The V segment lost 0 bases and the J segment 0 bases; nucleotides outside the gene matches: 1. The CDR3 runs to 15 residues. CDR1 is SGHTS, CDR2 YDEGEE, per germline. CDR3: CASSLGRESTDTQYF. The CDR3 DNA sequence: TGTGCCAGCAGCTTGGGGCGGGAGAGCACAGATACGCAGTATTTT. Filled out from reference TRBV5-8 and TRBJ2-3, the complete variable domain reads EAGVTQSPTHLIKTRGQQATLRCSPISGHTSVYWYQQALGLGLQFLLWYDEGEERNRGNFPPRFSGRQFPNYSSELNVNALELEDSALYLCASSLGRESTDTQYFGPGTRLTVL.

The CDR3 DNA is TGCAGCGGGCGGGGACGGGGAAACACTGAAGCTTTCTTT. Translated, it gives CSGRGRGNTEAFF. This chain uses TRBV29-1 with TRBJ1-1; D is possibly TRBD1 (5 bases). The CDR3 runs to 13 residues. The germline V gene has CDR1 SQVTM and CDR2 ANQGSEA. V lost 7 bases and J 2 bases, leaving 14 bases between the germline ends.

This clone occurred a few times. The V and J genes are TRBV28 and TRBJ2-1, with TRBD1 matching over 9 bases. CDR1 MDHEN and CDR2 SYDVKM come from the germline V gene. This CDR3 is built from 16 residues. Losses at the gene ends were 6 bases for V and 7 bases for J; bases not matched to a gene: 13. CDR3 sequence: CASSLPHRGRQNEQFF. The CDR3 region has the DNA TGTGCCAGCAGCTTACCCCACAGGGGGCGACAGAATGAGCAGTTCTTC.

The chain combines TRBV7-6 with TRBJ2-2, with 8 bases matching TRBD1. Germline V lookup: CDR1 SGHVS, CDR2 FNYEAQ. Trimming cost V 3 bases and J 8 bases; bases outside gene matches: 5. There are 14 residues in the CDR3. The CDR3: CASSFQGAKGELFF. CDR3 nucleotides: TGTGCCAGCAGCTTCCAGGGGGCCAAGGGGGAGCTGTTTTTT.

V usage is TRBV6-5 and J usage is TRBJ2-7, with D tentatively TRBD1 (5 bases). CDR1 and CDR2 (germline): MNHEY, SVGAGI. This CDR3 has 14 amino acids. Trimming shortened V by 2 bases and J by 3 bases, and 11 bases separated the two germline ends. The CDR3 DNA follows: TGTGCCAGCAGTTACGATAGGACAATCTACGAGCAGTACTTC. Its translation is CASSYDRTIYEQYF.

J is TRBJ2-2 and V is TRBV7-3, with 10 nucleotides matching TRBD1. Trimming cost V 1 base and J 6 bases; bases outside gene matches: 11. From germline, CDR1 is SGHTA and CDR2 FQGTGA. The CDR3 runs to 18 residues. CDR3 loop: CASSLRGDRGLKAGELFF. The CDR3 coding sequence is TGTGCCAGCAGCTTAAGAGGGGACAGGGGTTTGAAGGCCGGGGAGCTGTTTTTT.

This clone has just one count. V usage is TRBV6-4 and J usage is TRBJ2-1; TRBD2 agrees at 8 bases. Germline V gene lookup returns CDR1 MRHNA and CDR2 SNTAGT. CDR3 length: 16 amino acids. After removal of 4 bases from V and 1 base from J, the junction contained 6 bases not matched to a gene. CDR3 nucleotides: TGTGCCAGCAGTGTCTTTGGCGGGGGGTCCTACAATGAGCAGTTCTTC. Amino acid sequence: CASSVFGGGSYNEQFF.

The DNA for the CDR3 is TGCGCCAGCAGCCAAGTACAGGGGGCCTACGAGCAGTACTTC. The encoded protein is CASSQVQGAYEQYF. The rearrangement links TRBV4-3 to TRBJ2-7; the match to TRBD1 covers 8 bases. The CDR3 runs 14 residues. V gave up 1 base and J gave up 2 bases; unmatched junction bases: 1. CDR1 and CDR2 (germline): LGHNA, YSLEER.

The V gene is TRBV11-3, the J gene TRBJ1-5; D perhaps matches TRBD1 (5 bases). CDR3 length: 18 residues. Trimming cost V 3 bases and J 1 base, with 19 bases left between them. Germline CDR1 SGHNT, CDR2 YENEEA. This CDR3 is CASSFKTAISFSNQPQHF. The CDR3, as DNA: TGTGCCAGCAGCTTCAAGACAGCGATCAGTTTCAGCAATCAGCCCCAGCATTTT.

The chain employs TRBV28 and TRBJ1-4, with TRBD1 matching 7 bases. J gave up 7 bases and V 7 bases, and 9 bases lay outside the gene matches. The CDR3 extends over 14 amino acids. The germline CDR1 and CDR2 sequences are MDHEN and SYDVKM. The DNA of the CDR3 is TGTGCCAGCACACAAGGGGGCGCGGTTGAAAAACTGTTTTTT. Translated: CASTQGGAVEKLFF.

The chain carries TRBV28 and TRBJ2-5; 8 positions match TRBD1. Trimming took 7 bases from V and 5 from J; bases not matched to a gene: 9. CDR1 MDHEN and CDR2 SYDVKM come from the germline V gene. The length of the CDR3 is 14 residues. CDR3 sequence: CASKDPRGLETQYF. CDR3 sequence (DNA): TGTGCCAGCAAAGACCCCAGGGGGCTCGAGACCCAGTACTTC.

This clone was seen a few times. The chain links TRBV4-2 to TRBJ2-3; D remains ambiguous. Germline CDR1 and CDR2: LGHNA and YNFKEQ. Trimming stripped 1 base from V and 2 bases from J, with 10 bases between. The CDR3 runs 15 residues. CDR3 in amino acids: CASSQGRGDTDTQYF. CDR3 DNA sequence: TGTGCCAGCAGCCAAGGCAGAGGAGACACAGATACGCAGTATTTT.

V and J are TRBV30 and TRBJ2-4, with no clear D. CDR1 and CDR2 (germline): GTSNPN, SVGIG (reference sequence). The CDR3 sequence is 14 residues long. Trimming stripped 5 bases from V and 0 bases from J, with 11 bases between. The CDR3 is CAWESGLAKNIQYF. DNA for the CDR3: TGTGCCTGGGAGAGTGGTTTAGCCAAAAACATTCAGTACTTC.

This clone has a handful of counts. J is TRBJ1-2 and V is TRBV5-6; no firm D call. The V gene lost 2 bases and the J gene lost 2 bases, with 10 bases spanning the gap. Per germline, CDR1 SGHDT and CDR2 YYEEEE. CDR3 length equals 14 residues. The CDR3 sequence is CASSFFTQNYGYTF. The CDR3 DNA follows: TGTGCCAGCAGCTTCTTTACGCAGAACTATGGCTACACCTTC.

V gene TRBV9 combines with J gene TRBJ1-1; D ambiguous. The ends were cut back, 3 bases at V and 3 bases at J, with 12 bases in the middle. The CDR3 loop spans 14 amino acids. Germline V CDR1 and CDR2: SGDLS, YYNGEE. The CDR3 loop reads CASSAHQAHTEAFF. CDR3 bases: TGTGCCAGCAGCGCTCATCAGGCTCACACTGAAGCTTTCTTT.

The V and J genes are TRBV19 and TRBJ2-5, with TRBD1 identical over 7 bases. The trim removed 6 bases at V and 9 bases at J, leaving 10 bases unmatched. The CDR3 contains 13 residues. CDR1 and CDR2 (germline): LNHDA, SQIVND (reference sequence). The CDR3 DNA reads as TGTGCCAGTAGCGACAGGGCCGGGTTGGCCCAGTACTTC. Protein product: CASSDRAGLAQYF.